This TCR beta chain was documented in a study of post-analysis software for immune sequencing data. As regards this clonotype: Its antigen is currently unknown.

Findings of the study overall: Patients carried several TRBV segments more frequently than controls did, and TRBV5-6, TRBV5-1 and TRBV20-1 were among them. Comparison with controls showed significantly lower normalized Chao1 diversity in multiple sclerosis patients. Batch-mates among the samples co-clustered strongly by F measure.

cDNA libraries for TCR beta contained unique molecular identifiers. TCRdb reprocessed the PCR reads with MiXCR, giving one entry per CDR3 protein. Here the sample spans approximately 730,000 distinct CDR3 sequences, 35% to 55% being singletons. The CDR3 runs to 16 residues. The V gene end was trimmed by 4 bases and the J gene end by 6 bases; junction bases not matched to a gene: 9. Germline loops: CDR1 SGDLS, CDR2 YYNGEE. This chain uses TRBV9 with TRBJ2-1; 11 nucleotides line up with TRBD2. This receptor was identified in a girl between 5 and 17 years old with multiple sclerosis. Sequencing was performed on blood. In DNA, the CDR3 is TGTGCCAGCAGCTCAACTAGCGGGAGACGACTCAATGAGCAGTTCTTC. Protein product: CASSSTSGRRLNEQFF.